This is a list of T cell receptor beta chains from one sample in a study of cytomegalovirus exposure and HLA in healthy donors. Here immunoSEQ multiplex PCR was the method, and the copy in TCRdb shows in-frame clones only, minus some. There are about 200,000 clones in the sample; 65% to 90% occur only once, and more than 1.3% lies in the top ten. Sequenced material: PBMCs. These receptors originate from a girl aged 10 to 17 in good health and CMV-seronegative. Each CDR3 is given with its conserved first and last residue. Fields, in order: CDR3 protein, CDR3 DNA, clone size, J gene, D gene, V gene. The D gene is left open where the match is weak. Not every row has a clone size; where given, it reads once, few, many or a size class.

CDR3aa: CASSSTPGTGSYEQYF
CDR3nt: TGTGCCAGCAGCTCAACCCCCGGGACAGGGTCCTACGAGCAGTACTTC
abundance: -
j_gene: TRBJ2-7
d_gene: TRBD1
v_gene: TRBV7-6

CDR3aa: CASSGGTDYGYTF
CDR3nt: TGTGCCAGCAGTGGGGGGACAGATTATGGCTACACCTTC
abundance: -
j_gene: TRBJ1-2
d_gene: TRBD1
v_gene: TRBV6-5

CDR3aa: CASRAGDDSNYGYTF
CDR3nt: TGTGCCAGCAGGGCAGGGGATGACTCTAACTATGGCTACACCTTC
abundance: -
j_gene: TRBJ1-2
d_gene: -
v_gene: TRBV6-5

CDR3aa: CAWRVRAGGARPSSPLHF
CDR3nt: TGTGCCTGGAGGGTTCGGGCAGGGGGCGCGCGTCCGAGTTCACCCCTCCACTTT
abundance: -
j_gene: TRBJ1-6
d_gene: TRBD1
v_gene: TRBV30

CDR3aa: CASSQGSSYNEQFF
CDR3nt: TGTGCCAGCTCACAGGGCAGCTCCTACAATGAGCAGTTCTTC
abundance: -
j_gene: TRBJ2-1
d_gene: -
v_gene: TRBV27

CDR3aa: CASSRRQGLYEQYF
CDR3nt: TGTGCCAGCAGCCGTCGACAGGGCCTCTACGAGCAGTACTTC
abundance: -
j_gene: TRBJ2-7
d_gene: TRBD1
v_gene: TRBV7-9

CDR3aa: CASSNDRGNQPQHF
CDR3nt: TGTGCCAGCAGTAATGACAGGGGCAATCAGCCCCAGCATTTT
abundance: -
j_gene: TRBJ1-5
d_gene: TRBD1
v_gene: TRBV6-5

CDR3aa: CASSFINPQGETQYF
CDR3nt: TGTGCCAGCAGCTTCATAAATCCACAGGGGGAGACCCAGTACTTC
abundance: -
j_gene: TRBJ2-5
d_gene: TRBD1
v_gene: TRBV7-9

CDR3aa: CATSNSGEETQYF
CDR3nt: TGTGCCACCAGCAATAGCGGGGAAGAGACCCAGTACTTC
abundance: -
j_gene: TRBJ2-5
d_gene: TRBD2
v_gene: TRBV15

CDR3aa: CASNNYRSYEQYF
CDR3nt: TGTGCCAGCAACAATTACAGGTCCTACGAGCAGTACTTC
abundance: -
j_gene: TRBJ2-7
d_gene: -
v_gene: TRBV28

CDR3aa: CASSPLGGKNTEAFF
CDR3nt: TGTGCCAGCTCACCCTTGGGGGGAAAGAACACTGAAGCTTTCTTT
abundance: -
j_gene: TRBJ1-1
d_gene: -
v_gene: TRBV18

CDR3aa: CATSAGTGPTSTNEKLFF
CDR3nt: TGTGCCACCAGCGCCGGGACAGGCCCGACCTCAACTAATGAAAAACTGTTTTTT
abundance: -
j_gene: TRBJ1-4
d_gene: TRBD1
v_gene: TRBV15

CDR3aa: CASSQGGGFYEQYF
CDR3nt: TGCGCCAGCAGCCAAGGTGGAGGCTTCTACGAGCAGTACTTC
abundance: -
j_gene: TRBJ2-7
d_gene: -
v_gene: TRBV4-1

CDR3aa: CASSGQANQPQHF
CDR3nt: TGCGCCAGCAGTGGACAAGCCAATCAGCCCCAGCATTTT
abundance: -
j_gene: TRBJ1-5
d_gene: -
v_gene: TRBV10-2

CDR3aa: CASSRDTVSGNQPQHF
CDR3nt: TGTGCCAGCAGTAGGGACACAGTGAGCGGCAATCAGCCCCAGCATTTT
abundance: -
j_gene: TRBJ1-5
d_gene: -
v_gene: TRBV28

CDR3aa: CASTGGGSTDTQYF
CDR3nt: TGTGCCTCCACGGGCGGGGGAAGCACAGATACGCAGTATTTT
abundance: -
j_gene: TRBJ2-3
d_gene: TRBD2
v_gene: TRBV30

CDR3aa: CASSGHEAGGRNEQFF
CDR3nt: TGTGCCAGCAGCGGTCATGAAGCGGGGGGGAGGAATGAGCAGTTCTTC
abundance: once
j_gene: TRBJ2-1
d_gene: TRBD2
v_gene: TRBV9

CDR3aa: CASSPMSGGYTF
CDR3nt: TGTGCCAGCAGCCCCATGTCGGGTGGCTACACCTTC
abundance: -
j_gene: TRBJ1-2
d_gene: -
v_gene: TRBV27

CDR3aa: CASSYSSPSSSYNEQFF
CDR3nt: TGTGCCAGCAGTTACTCGAGTCCCTCGAGCTCCTACAATGAGCAGTTCTTC
abundance: -
j_gene: TRBJ2-1
d_gene: -
v_gene: TRBV6-7

CDR3aa: CACGISTHEQYF
CDR3nt: TGTGCCTGCGGAATTTCGACCCACGAGCAGTACTTC
abundance: -
j_gene: TRBJ2-7
d_gene: -
v_gene: TRBV2

CDR3aa: CASSLGGGDSPLHF
CDR3nt: TGTGCCAGCAGCTTAGGGGGCGGGGATTCACCCCTCCACTTT
abundance: -
j_gene: TRBJ1-6
d_gene: TRBD1
v_gene: TRBV5-6

CDR3aa: CAWSSGASYNSPLHF
CDR3nt: TGTGCCTGGAGTAGCGGGGCCTCCTATAATTCACCCCTCCACTTT
abundance: -
j_gene: TRBJ1-6
d_gene: -
v_gene: TRBV30

CDR3aa: CASSPAPGQGYGYTF
CDR3nt: TGTGCCAGCAGTCCTGCACCGGGACAGGGGTATGGCTACACCTTC
abundance: -
j_gene: TRBJ1-2
d_gene: TRBD1
v_gene: TRBV6-5

CDR3aa: CASSPRGQGATYEQYF
CDR3nt: TGTGCCAGCTCACCGAGGGGACAGGGGGCTACTTACGAGCAGTACTTC
abundance: -
j_gene: TRBJ2-7
d_gene: TRBD1
v_gene: TRBV18

CDR3aa: CASTPGFNSPLHF
CDR3nt: TGTGCCAGCACCCCGGGGTTTAATTCACCCCTCCACTTT
abundance: -
j_gene: TRBJ1-6
d_gene: -
v_gene: TRBV28